This paragraph reports one T cell receptor beta chain. Its specific antigen is unknown. Nothing much larger sits one base from this clone, and base qualities are not available. The sample was run on an Illumina MiSeq. The public reads were run again by TCRdb, first through fastp at Q25 and then through MiXCR, and only productive beta chains were kept. Each CDR3 protein gets just one entry, which takes the most common genes and DNA from the rows behind it. The sample table lists roughly 68,000 distinct CDR3 sequences, 55% to 80% of them with a count of one. The biggest ten clones account for 7.6% of the sample. As encoded in the germline V gene (reference sequence), CDR1 is MNHEY while CDR2 is SMNVEV. Trimming accounts for 6 bases at V and 6 bases at J, while the number of junction bases matched to no gene is 15. The CDR3 spans 16 residues, from the cysteine through the phenylalanine. The sequence is cut down to CDR3 DNA, 48 bases in frame from base 1.

According to the description, T-allo10 cells that came from the donor were anergic, were specific for host alloantigens, and could carry out alloantigen-specific suppression. The entry originates in a study of type 1 regulatory T cells (dated by TCRdb to about 2021). About the full investigation: An in vitro protocol by which a Tr1-enriched, alloantigen-specific CD4 T cell product named T-allo10 was generated was characterized in the study. Patients with hematological malignancies who were receiving allogeneic hematopoietic stem cell transplantation were the group in which T-allo10 was being clinically evaluated.

The rearranged chain carries TRBV27 and TRBJ2-7; 9 bases in between match TRBD2. Sequenced sample: cultured T cells, either the whole culture or a sorted T cell fraction (not recorded which). The intended sense of this specimen's cell subset or site label: Tr1-enriched cell product generated in vitro against host alloantigens. The clonotype originates from a human donor in good health. The CDR3 protein: CASSYIGAGGSSEQYF. The DNA sequence is given as TGTGCCAGCAGCTATATAGGGGCGGGAGGGAGCAGCGAGCAGTACTTC.